This T cell receptor beta chain was identified in a study of vaccination and CD4 T cells after COVID-19. Study results and limitations: Researchers report that a median roughly 90% of reactive clones in convalescent patients surfaced only post-vaccination.

Concerning this clonotype: What it recognizes is unknown.

Deletions cut 5 bases from V and 3 bases from J, with 13 bases between. The CDR3 is made up of 14 amino acids. Treatment specified: approximately nine-day PBMC culture with coronavirus spike peptide pools or control peptides (ViraFEST assay). ViraFEST relied on peptide pools to expand antigen-specific T cells; the TCRs were sequenced afterward. Cultured CD4+ T cell DNA was sequenced using the Oncomine TCR Beta short-read assay. TCRdb re-derived calls from the PCR reads in MiXCR, one entry per CDR3 protein. Of around 18,000 distinct CDR3 sequences in the sample, about 56% are singletons; the top ten hold 7.2%.

The sample here was CD4+ T cells from blood, cultured in vitro, taken before SARS-CoV-2 vaccination. The chain combines TRBV12-3 or TRBV12-4 with TRBJ1-2; possibly TRBD1 for D (6 bases). This receptor was identified in a human donor who had recovered from COVID-19. This chain's CDR3 is CASSPRQEYYGYTF. CDR3 nucleotide sequence: TGTGCCAGCAGTCCTCGACAGGAATACTATGGCTACACCTTC.